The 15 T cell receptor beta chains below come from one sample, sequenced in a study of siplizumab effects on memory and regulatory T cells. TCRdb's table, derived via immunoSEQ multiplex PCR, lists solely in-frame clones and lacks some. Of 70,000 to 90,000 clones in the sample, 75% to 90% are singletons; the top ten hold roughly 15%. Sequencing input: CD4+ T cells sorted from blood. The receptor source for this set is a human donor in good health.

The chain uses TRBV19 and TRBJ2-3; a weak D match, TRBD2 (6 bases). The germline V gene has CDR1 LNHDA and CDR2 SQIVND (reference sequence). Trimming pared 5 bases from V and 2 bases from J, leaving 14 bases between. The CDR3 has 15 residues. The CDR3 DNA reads TGTGCCAGTAGTGCTAGCGTTCGTACCACAGATACGCAGTATTTT. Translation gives CASSASVRTTDTQYF.

CDR3 DNA: TGCGCCAGCAGCTTGGGCCCCAGCACAGATACGCAGTATTTT. This sequence encodes CASSLGPSTDTQYF. V is TRBV5-1 and J is TRBJ2-3; D is uncertain. CDR3 length: 14 amino acids. The V end was cut by 0 bases, the J end by 0 bases, with 5 bases between. From germline, CDR1 is SGHRS and CDR2 YFSETQ. The whole variable domain, remainder taken from reference TRBV5-1 and TRBJ2-3, is KAGVTQTPRYLIKTRGQQVTLSCSPISGHRSVSWYQQTPGQGLQFLFEYFSETQRNKGNFPGRFSGRQFSNSRSEMNVSTLELGDSALYLCASSLGPSTDTQYFGPGTRLTVL.

Here the CDR3 DNA reads TGTGCCAGTAGTATCCTAGCGGGCGACCAAGAGACCCAGTACTTC. Its translation is CASSILAGDQETQYF. The chain has TRBV19 and TRBJ2-5, with 8 bases aligning to TRBD2. Unmatched junction bases numbered 3, after V lost 3 bases and J lost 0 bases. CDR3 length equals 15 residues. Looked up from germline, CDR1 is LNHDA and CDR2 is SQIVND (reference sequence).

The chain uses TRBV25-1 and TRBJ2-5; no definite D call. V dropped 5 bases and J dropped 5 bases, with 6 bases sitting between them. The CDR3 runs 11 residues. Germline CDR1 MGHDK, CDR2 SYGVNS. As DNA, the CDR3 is TGTGCCAGCAGTCTCTGGGAGACCCAGTACTTC. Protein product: CASSLWETQYF. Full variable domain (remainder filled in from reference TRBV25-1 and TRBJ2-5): EADIYQTPRYLVIGTGKKITLECSQTMGHDKMYWYQQDPGMELHLIHYSYGVNSTEKGDLSSESTVSRIRTEHFPLTLESARPSHTSQYLCASSLWETQYFGPGTRLLVL.

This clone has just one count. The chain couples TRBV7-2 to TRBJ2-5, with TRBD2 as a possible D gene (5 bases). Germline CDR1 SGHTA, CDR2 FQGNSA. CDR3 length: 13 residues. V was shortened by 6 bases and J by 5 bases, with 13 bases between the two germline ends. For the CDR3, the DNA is TGTGCCAGCAGTCAGCCCCCGGGGGAGACCCAGTACTTC. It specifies CASSQPPGETQYF.

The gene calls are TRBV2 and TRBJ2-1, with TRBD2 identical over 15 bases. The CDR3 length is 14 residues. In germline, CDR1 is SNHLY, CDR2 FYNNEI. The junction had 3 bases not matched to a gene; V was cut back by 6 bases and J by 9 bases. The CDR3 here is CASSRTSGRGEQFF. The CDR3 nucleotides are TGTGCCAGCAGCAGGACTAGCGGGAGGGGTGAGCAGTTCTTC.

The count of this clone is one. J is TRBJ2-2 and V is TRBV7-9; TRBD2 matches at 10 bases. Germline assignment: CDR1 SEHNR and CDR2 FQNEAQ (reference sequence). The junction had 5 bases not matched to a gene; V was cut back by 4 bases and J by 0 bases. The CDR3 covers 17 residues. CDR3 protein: CASSSHSGRPNTGELFF. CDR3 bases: TGTGCCAGCAGCTCCCATAGCGGGAGGCCGAACACCGGGGAGCTGTTTTTT.

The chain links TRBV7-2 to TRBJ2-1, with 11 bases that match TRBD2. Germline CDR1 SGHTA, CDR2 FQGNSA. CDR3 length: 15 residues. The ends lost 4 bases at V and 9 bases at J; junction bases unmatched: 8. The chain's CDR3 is CASSSGLAGGVEQFF. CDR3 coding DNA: TGTGCCAGCAGCTCTGGGTTAGCGGGAGGGGTTGAGCAGTTCTTC.

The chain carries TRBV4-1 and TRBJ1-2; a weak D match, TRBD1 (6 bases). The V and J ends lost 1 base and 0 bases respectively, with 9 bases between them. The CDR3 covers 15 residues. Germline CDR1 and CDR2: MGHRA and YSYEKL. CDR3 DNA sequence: TGCGCCAGCAGCCAAGGTGGGGGCACTAACTATGGCTACACCTTC. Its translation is CASSQGGGTNYGYTF.

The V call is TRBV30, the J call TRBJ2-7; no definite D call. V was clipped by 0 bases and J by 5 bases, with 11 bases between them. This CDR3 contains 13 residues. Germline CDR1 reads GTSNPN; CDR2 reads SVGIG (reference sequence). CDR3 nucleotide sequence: TGTGCCTGGAGTGTTAGGGTCCTCCACGAGCAGTACTTC. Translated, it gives CAWSVRVLHEQYF.

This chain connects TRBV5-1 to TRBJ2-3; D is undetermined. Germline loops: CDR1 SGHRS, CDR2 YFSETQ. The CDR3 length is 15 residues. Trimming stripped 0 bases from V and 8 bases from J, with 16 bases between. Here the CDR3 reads CASSLGLSWSGTQYF. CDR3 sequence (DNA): TGCGCCAGCAGCTTGGGCCTCAGCTGGTCCGGTACGCAGTATTTT.

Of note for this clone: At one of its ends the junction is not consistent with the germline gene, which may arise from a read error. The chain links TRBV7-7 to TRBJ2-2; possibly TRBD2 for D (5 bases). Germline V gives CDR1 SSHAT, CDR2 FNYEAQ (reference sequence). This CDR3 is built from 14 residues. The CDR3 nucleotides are TGTGCTAGCAGTGAGGCTAGCCCCACCGGGGAGCTGTTTTTT. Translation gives CASSEASPTGELFF.

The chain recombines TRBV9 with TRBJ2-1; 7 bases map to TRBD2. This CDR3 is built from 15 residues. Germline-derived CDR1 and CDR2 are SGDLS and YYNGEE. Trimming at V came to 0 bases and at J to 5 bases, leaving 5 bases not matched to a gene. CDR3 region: CASSVVAGVHNEQFF. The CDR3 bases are TGTGCCAGCAGCGTAGTCGCGGGAGTCCACAATGAGCAGTTCTTC.

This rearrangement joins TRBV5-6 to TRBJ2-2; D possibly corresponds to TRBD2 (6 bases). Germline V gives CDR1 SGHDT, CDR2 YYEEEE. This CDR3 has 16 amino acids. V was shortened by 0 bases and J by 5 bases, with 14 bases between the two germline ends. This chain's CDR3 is CASSLVRGLRTGELFF. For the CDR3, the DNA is TGTGCCAGCAGCTTGGTGCGGGGTTTGAGAACCGGGGAGCTGTTTTTT.

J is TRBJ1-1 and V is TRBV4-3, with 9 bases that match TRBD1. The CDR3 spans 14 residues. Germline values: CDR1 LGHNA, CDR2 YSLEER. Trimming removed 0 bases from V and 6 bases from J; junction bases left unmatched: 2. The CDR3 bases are TGCGCCAGCAGCCAAGATAGGACAGGGGCTGAAGCTTTCTTT. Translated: CASSQDRTGAEAFF.